These 27 T cell receptor beta chains originate from one sample sequenced in a study of spatial heterogeneity in lung cancer (dated by TCRdb to the late 2010s). On the study overall, not on this receptor specifically: A correlation was observed between the number of expanded intratumoral alpha and beta TCRs and the tumor nonsynonymous mutation count.

What this sample's time point label stands for: sample taken at primary tumor resection. Library creation used 5' RACE. The reads were generated on a NextSeq 500. TCRdb reworked the public reads: Q25 trimming with fastp, MiXCR clone assembly, productive beta chains retained. Every entry covers one CDR3 protein and lists the most common genes and DNA from its rows. The sample yields about 13,000 distinct CDR3 sequences; roughly 4.6% were counted once. Clones ranked in the top ten supply roughly 24% of the sample. The antigens of these receptors remain unknown. The sample here was lung tumor tissue, taken at surgery. Every receptor here comes from a male donor with early-stage non-small cell lung cancer.

At least ten counts were recorded for this clonotype. This chain links TRBV7-7 with TRBJ2-1; 10 nucleotides align to TRBD2. Per germline, CDR1 SSHAT and CDR2 FNYEAQ (reference sequence). The CDR3 is made up of 13 amino acids. After removal of 5 bases from V and 12 bases from J, the junction contained 7 bases not matched to a gene. For the CDR3, the DNA is TGTGCCAGCAGCCCCCAGCGGGGGGGCCCGCAGTTCTTC. Translating gives CASSPQRGGPQFF.

This clonotype was counted a few times. The chain joins TRBV5-6 to TRBJ2-6; D not resolved. The germline V gene has CDR1 SGHDT and CDR2 YYEEEE. The CDR3 runs 15 residues. V was pared by 2 bases and J by 0 bases, with 6 bases between. The CDR3 DNA sequence: TGTGCCAGCAGCTTTGGACCCTCTGGGGCCAACGTCCTGACTTTC. Encoded protein: CASSFGPSGANVLTF.

The table lists this clonotype with many counts. The CDR3: CASSPDYGSSYEQYF. The CDR3 coding sequence is TGTGCCAGCTCACCTGACTACGGCAGCTCCTACGAGCAGTACTTC. V usage is TRBV18 and J usage is TRBJ2-7; a possible D gene is TRBD2 (5 bases). CDR3 length equals 15 residues. Per the germline V gene, CDR1 is KGHSH and CDR2 is LQKENI. V lost 3 bases and J lost 0, with 12 bases in between.

About this clonotype itself: Sequence at one end of the junction differs from germline and may be a read error. The gene calls are TRBV7-2 and TRBJ1-6, with a tentative D call TRBD1 (6 bases). The CDR3 covers 15 residues. The germline CDR1 and CDR2 sequences are SGHTA and FQGNSA. CDR3 nucleotides: TGTGGCAGCAGCTTAGCGTCCAGGGGAAATTCATCCCTCCACTTT. Its translation: CGSSLASRGNSSLHF. Using reference TRBV7-2 and TRBJ1-6 for the parts outside the CDR3, the full variable domain is GAGVSQSPSNKVTEKGKDVELRCDPISGHTALYWYRQSLGQGLEFLIYFQGNSAPDKSGLPSDRFSAERTGGSVSTLTIQRTQQEDSAVYLCGSSLASRGNSSLHFGNGTRLTVT.

This clonotype was seen at least ten times. The CDR3 region is CASSLRTGGDTGELFF. The CDR3 bases are TGCGCCAGCAGCTTGAGGACAGGGGGCGACACCGGGGAGCTGTTTTTT. The V and J genes are TRBV5-1 and TRBJ2-2, with TRBD1 matching 11 bases. CDR3 length: 16 amino acids. CDR1 and CDR2 (germline): SGHRS, YFSETQ. The V segment lost 1 base and the J segment 3 bases; nucleotides outside the gene matches: 2.

Relative to its sample, this clonotype is medium-sized. The chain joins TRBV7-2 to TRBJ1-6, with a possible D match to TRBD1 (5 bases). CDR3 size: 14 residues. Germline CDR1 reads SGHTA; CDR2 reads FQGNSA. V dropped 8 bases and J dropped 7 bases, with 15 bases sitting between them. In nucleotides, the CDR3 is TGTGCCAGCCAAGGGGTGATACGGAATTCACCCCTCCACTTT. Translated: CASQGVIRNSPLHF.

This clonotype has a count of ten or more. The V and J genes are TRBV7-2 and TRBJ1-1; 7 bases are a match to TRBD1. The CDR3 covers 16 residues. Germline V gene sequence: CDR1 SGHTA, CDR2 FQGNSA. With V trimmed by 5 bases and J by 6 bases, 15 bases remained unmatched. The CDR3 nucleotides read TGTGCCAGCAGCAGGGGGCGGGCAGGGGGAGGAGCTGAAGCTTTCTTT. Translating it yields CASSRGRAGGGAEAFF.

This clonotype appeared many times. The chain recombines TRBV29-1 with TRBJ1-4; D may be TRBD1 (6 bases). Germline V gives CDR1 SQVTM, CDR2 ANQGSEA. The CDR3 is 14 amino acids. V was shortened by 6 bases and J by 3 bases, with 14 bases between the two germline ends. The CDR3 protein is CSVAGTPSNEKLFF. As DNA, the CDR3 is TGCAGCGTGGCAGGGACACCCTCTAATGAAAAACTGTTTTTT. Full variable domain (remainder filled in from reference TRBV29-1 and TRBJ1-4): SAVISQKPSRDICQRGTSLTIQCQVDSQVTMMFWYRQQPGQSLTLIATANQGSEATYESGFVIDKFPISRPNLTFSTLTVSNMSPEDSSIYLCSVAGTPSNEKLFFGSGTQLSVL.

This clonotype was seen at least ten times. The chain uses TRBV4-2 and TRBJ2-7; D not certain. Trimming stripped 3 bases from V and 5 bases from J, with 14 bases between. Per the germline V gene, CDR1 is LGHNA and CDR2 is YNFKEQ. The CDR3 spans 14 residues. The CDR3 DNA sequence: TGTGCCAGCAGCCAGGGCCGCTATCTTAACGAGCAGTACTTC. Translation gives CASSQGRYLNEQYF.

By share of the sample, this clonotype is medium-sized. The chain joins TRBV20-1 to TRBJ2-5, with D uncertain. V lost 6 bases and J lost 5, with 19 bases in between. This CDR3 is 14 amino acids long. CDR1 and CDR2 (germline): DFQATT, SNEGSKA (reference sequence). The DNA of the CDR3 is TGCAGTGCAAGTGGGGTAGCTTCGTGGGAGACCCAGTACTTC. It codes for CSASGVASWETQYF.

This chain uses TRBV6-6 with TRBJ2-2; D not certain. This CDR3 comprises 12 residues. Germline lookup yields CDR1 MNHNY and CDR2 SVGAGI (reference sequence). Trimming pared 6 bases from V and 2 bases from J, leaving 4 bases between. DNA of the CDR3: TGTGCCAGCAGCTTAAACACCGGGGAGCTGTTTTTT. Translation gives CASSLNTGELFF.

This clonotype was detected ten times or more. This chain connects TRBV20-1 to TRBJ1-2, with D possibly TRBD1 on 6 matching bases. Germline V lookup: CDR1 DFQATT, CDR2 SNEGSKA (reference sequence). This CDR3 is built from 12 residues. V was trimmed by 6 bases and J by 3 bases, leaving 11 bases between them. Here the CDR3 reads CSARNRDYGYTF. In DNA, the CDR3 is TGCAGTGCGAGAAACAGGGACTATGGCTACACCTTC.

In this sample, this clonotype turned up many times. The rearrangement uses TRBV5-1 and TRBJ1-1; tentative D call: TRBD1 (5 bases). Germline values: CDR1 SGHRS, CDR2 YFSETQ. V lost 4 bases, J lost 4 bases, and 14 bases lay in between. CDR3 size: 14 residues. Here the CDR3 DNA reads TGCGCCAGCAGCGGTCAGGGAGGCGCCACTGAAGCTTTCTTT. Its translation is CASSGQGGATEAFF.

In its sample, this clonotype is medium-sized. The chain couples TRBV29-1 to TRBJ2-4, with 8 bases aligning to TRBD1. V trimming: 6 bases; J trimming: 6 bases; junction bases outside the gene matches: 1. Germline lookup yields CDR1 SQVTM and CDR2 ANQGSEA. CDR3 length equals 11 residues. The CDR3 coding sequence is TGCAGCGTAGACAGGGGAAACATTCAGTACTTC. It specifies CSVDRGNIQYF.

The rearrangement links TRBV5-1 to TRBJ2-3; 10 bases line up with TRBD2. The trim removed 2 bases at V and 6 bases at J, leaving 6 bases unmatched. The CDR3 runs to 15 residues. Germline lookup yields CDR1 SGHRS and CDR2 YFSETQ. In DNA, the CDR3 is TGCGCCAGCAGCTTTAGCGGGGGGCTCTCCGATACGCAGTATTTT. This gives the protein CASSFSGGLSDTQYF.

The chain employs TRBV5-1 and TRBJ1-1; D might be TRBD1 (5 bases). Germline assignment: CDR1 SGHRS and CDR2 YFSETQ. Trimming cost V 2 bases and J 4 bases, with 9 bases left between them. The CDR3 is 13 residues long. CDR3 residues: CASSLRGFTEAFF. The CDR3 DNA reads TGCGCCAGCAGCTTACGGGGGTTCACTGAAGCTTTCTTT.

This clonotype was observed many times. The V call is TRBV20-1, the J call TRBJ2-1; 8 bases map to TRBD2. CDR3 size: 14 residues. With 6 bases clipped from V and 4 bases from J, the junction kept 8 bases outside the gene matches. The germline V gene has CDR1 DFQATT and CDR2 SNEGSKA (reference sequence). CDR3 protein: CSAPDSGGYNEQFF. Here the CDR3 DNA reads TGCAGTGCCCCCGACAGCGGGGGTTACAATGAGCAGTTCTTC.

This clonotype has ten or more counts. The CDR3 sequence: CSAKGSNERTEAFF. As DNA, the CDR3 is TGCAGTGCTAAGGGCAGTAACGAACGGACTGAAGCTTTCTTT. The rearrangement uses TRBV20-1 and TRBJ1-1; D uncertain. V gave up 4 bases and J gave up 5 bases, with 17 bases separating them. Germline V CDR1 and CDR2: DFQATT, SNEGSKA (reference sequence). The CDR3 loop spans 14 amino acids.

This clonotype was seen many times. The rearrangement uses TRBV7-9 and TRBJ2-3; 8 bases match TRBD1. The CDR3 totals 16 residues. CDR1 SEHNR and CDR2 FQNEAQ come from the germline V gene (reference sequence). V gave up 5 bases and J gave up 1 base; unmatched junction bases: 8. In DNA, the CDR3 is TGTGCCAGCAGCCCAGTCACAGGGGGTGGCACAGATACGCAGTATTTT. Protein sequence: CASSPVTGGGTDTQYF. Variable domain in full (rest from reference TRBV7-9 and TRBJ2-3): DTGVSQNPRHKITKRGQNVTFRCDPISEHNRLYWYRQTLGQGPEFLTYFQNEAQLEKSRLLSDRFSAERPKGSFSTLEIQRTEQGDSAMYLCASSPVTGGGTDTQYFGPGTRLTVL.

In regard to this clonotype: A much more abundant neighbour one base away suggests this may be a read error. The chain links TRBV5-1 to TRBJ1-2; D gene uncertain. The CDR3 is 13 amino acids. CDR1 and CDR2 (germline): SGHRS, YFSETQ. The CDR3, as DNA: TGCGCCAGCAGCTCGAGGGTTACCTATGGCTGCACCTTC. This codes for CASSSRVTYGCTF.

By share of the sample, this clonotype is medium-sized (0.01 to 0.1%). The genes are TRBV28 and TRBJ1-2, with D hard to call. The CDR3 loop spans 11 amino acids. Germline V gene lookup returns CDR1 MDHEN and CDR2 SYDVKM. V was clipped by 5 bases and J by 4 bases, with 5 bases between them. The CDR3, as DNA: TGTGCCAGCAGTACCCCCTATGGCTACACCTTC. Translating gives CASSTPYGYTF.

This clonotype was detected ten times or more. The rearrangement uses TRBV28 and TRBJ1-1, with 7 bases aligning to TRBD1. V gave up 10 bases and J gave up 1 base; unmatched junction bases: 3. Germline values: CDR1 MDHEN, CDR2 SYDVKM. The CDR3 runs 12 residues. CDR3: CAIGQANTEAFF. DNA of the CDR3: TGTGCCATCGGACAGGCGAACACTGAAGCTTTCTTT.

This clonotype appeared many times. This chain connects TRBV28 to TRBJ2-3; TRBD2 agrees at 7 bases. CDR1 and CDR2 from the germline V gene are MDHEN and SYDVKM. The CDR3 spans 15 residues. J gave up 5 bases and V 6 bases, and 11 bases lay outside the gene matches. The CDR3 is CASSLSGTWVDTQYF. The DNA of the CDR3 is TGTGCCAGCAGCCTCAGCGGGACCTGGGTAGATACGCAGTATTTT. The full variable domain, its missing parts supplied by reference TRBV28 and TRBJ2-3, is DVKVTQSSRYLVKRTGEKVFLECVQDMDHENMFWYRQDPGLGLRLIYFSYDVKMKEKGDIPEGYSVSREKKERFSLILESASTNQTSMYLCASSLSGTWVDTQYFGPGTRLTVL.

This clonotype was counted many times. J is TRBJ1-2 and V is TRBV5-6; D may be TRBD1 (5 bases). The V end lost 2 bases, the J end lost 6 bases, and 17 bases lay between the germline ends. CDR1 and CDR2 (germline): SGHDT, YYEEEE. The CDR3 is 15 residues long. The CDR3 spells CASSLIPGRVDGYTF. The CDR3, as DNA: TGTGCCAGCAGCTTAATACCAGGGAGGGTCGATGGCTACACCTTC. The full variable domain, in which reference TRBV5-6 and TRBJ1-2 provide the parts outside the CDR3, is DAGVTQSPTHLIKTRGQQVTLRCSPKSGHDTVSWYQQALGQGPQFIFQYYEEEERQRGNFPDRFSGHQFPNYSSELNVNALLLGDSALYLCASSLIPGRVDGYTFGSGTRLTVV.

This clonotype occurred many times. CDR3 protein: CASSLQWGNSPLHF. CDR3 sequence (DNA): TGTGCCAGCAGCTTGCAATGGGGGAATTCACCCCTCCACTTT. This rearrangement joins TRBV11-2 to TRBJ1-6; perhaps TRBD1 as D (5 bases). CDR3 length equals 14 residues. Trimming took off 3 bases at V and 7 bases at J, with 10 bases between the two ends. Germline CDR1 SGHAT, CDR2 FQNNGV.

This clonotype was detected ten times or more. The gene calls are TRBV11-2 and TRBJ1-3; D gene uncertain. Germline V gives CDR1 SGHAT, CDR2 FQNNGV. The germline V and J ends were trimmed by 2 bases and 0 bases, with 8 bases remaining between them. The CDR3 covers 15 residues. CDR3 nucleotide sequence: TGTGCCAGCAGCTTAAAGGTCAGCTCTGGAAACACCATATATTTT. It is translated as CASSLKVSSGNTIYF.

This clonotype is termed medium-sized. The chain recombines TRBV20-1 with TRBJ1-1; D remains unclear. This CDR3 comprises 13 residues. The germline V and J ends were trimmed by 6 bases and 3 bases, with 14 bases remaining between them. The germline gives CDR1 DFQATT, CDR2 SNEGSKA (reference sequence). The CDR3 is CSARKTPHTEAFF. The CDR3 DNA follows: TGCAGTGCCCGCAAGACCCCCCACACTGAAGCTTTCTTT.